The text below deals with one T cell receptor (beta chain). What it binds is unknown. The CDR3 spans 15 residues. V was cut by 2 bases and J by 4 bases, with 14 bases left in between. Germline lookup yields CDR1 MNHNS and CDR2 SASEGT. The sample comes from a study of vaccination effects on CD4 cells after COVID-19. For the study at large: BNT162b2 vaccine or mRNA-1273 vaccine was given to participants in two doses. Samples from a couple of convalescent patients were given 16 days and one week before vaccination.

Study conclusions and caveats: In convalescents, post-vaccine spike-reactive clones were mainly new clones induced by vaccination.

Antigen-specific CD4+ T cell clonotypes were called by their expansion after viral peptide-pool culture in ViraFEST. CD4+ T cells were isolated after around 10 days of culture. Confirmation by PCR established that the person had SARS-CoV-2 infection between March and December 2020. Wells containing 1.5 million to 2.5 million PBMC each were cultured with approximately 9.7 IU/ml IL-2 and about 9.6 ug/ml peptides. The protocol was immunoSEQ multiplex PCR, while the TCRdb copy is restricted to in-frame clones and leaves out a portion. The sample has 17,000 or so clones, 74% seen once. The sequencing here drew on CD4+ T cells from PBMCs cultured with SARS-CoV-2 spike peptides, taken before COVID-19 vaccination. This clonotype was sampled from a human donor who had a prior SARS-CoV-2 infection. The chain is built from TRBV6-1 and TRBJ1-2; D unresolved. The CDR3 bases are TGTGCCAGCAGTGAACCCGGTCTTGGGGTCTATGGCTACACCTTC. It translates to CASSEPGLGVYGYTF.